Listed here is a single T cell receptor beta chain. Its specificity is not known. TCRdb re-called the 5' RACE reads through MiXCR, storing one row per CDR3 protein. The sample lists approximately 300,000 distinct CDR3 sequences; around 21% were seen once. This CDR3 is 14 amino acids long. The junction had 6 bases not matched to a gene; V was cut back by 1 base and J by 6 bases. Per the germline V gene, CDR1 is SGHVS and CDR2 is FQNEAQ. The sample belongs to a study of CD8 T cells in ankylosing spondylitis. Study results and limitations: The authors found the disease-linked clones to be CD8+ and relatively rare in peripheral blood. Typical of ankylosing spondylitis blood, it appeared, was a TCR beta motif of roughly eight highly homologous variants.

J is TRBJ2-7 and V is TRBV7-8; TRBD2 aligns across 7 bases. Sequencing input: blood, either unsorted or a sorted T cell fraction (not recorded which). The source of this sequence is a female donor with ankylosing spondylitis or in good health (not recorded which). CDR3 region: CASSLGGGGCEQYF. For the CDR3, the DNA is TGTGCCAGCAGCTTAGGCGGGGGTGGGTGCGAGCAGTACTTC.